The sequence of this T cell receptor beta chain was determined in a study of shared clonotypes between healthy human individuals. This CDR3 has 15 residues. The V end lost 1 base, the J end lost 3 bases, and 15 bases lay between the germline ends. Germline values: CDR1 SQVTM, CDR2 ANQGSEA. This clone is a singleton in its sample. The repertoire was sequenced with immunoSEQ multiplex PCR; TCRdb's copy has only in-frame clones and lacks some. The table has around 1.9 million clones, over 85% seen once. In the naive CD8 group, cells lacked CD45RO and were positively selected for CCR7, so terminally differentiated effector memory CD45RA+ cells were left out.

Sequenced material: naive CD8+ T cells from PBMCs. This receptor was identified in a man aged 18 to 29 in good health. Some clones in this sample may be carry-over from other donors' samples. V and J are TRBV29-1 and TRBJ1-2; D ambiguous. CDR3 residues: CSVEGGEILHYGYTF. DNA for the CDR3: TGCAGCGTTGAAGGTGGGGAGATCCTACACTATGGCTACACCTTC.